These 20 T cell receptor beta chains originate from one sample sequenced in a study of T-cell reconstitution after alpha-beta-depleted transplantation in children. The TCRbeta library incorporated unique molecular identifiers. TCRdb processed the PCR reads anew with MiXCR; each CDR3 protein has one entry. The sample holds almost 500,000 distinct CDR3 sequences; 9.5% to 15% are singletons and the top ten take 5% to 6%. This sample comprised PBMCs from the stem cell graft donor, obtained from the stem cell graft. These TCRs come from a human donor who donated a stem cell graft to a child with combined immunodeficiency.

This clonotype appeared a few times. This chain uses TRBV5-1 with TRBJ2-7; tentatively, D is TRBD2 (6 bases). Germline assignment: CDR1 SGHRS and CDR2 YFSETQ. The CDR3 totals 16 residues. V lost 4 bases, J lost 4 bases, and 21 bases lay in between. CDR3 residues: CASSSGPLRDGYEQYF. CDR3 coding DNA: TGCGCCAGCAGCAGTGGGCCTTTGCGGGATGGATACGAGCAGTACTTC.

This clonotype was picked up a small number of times. The chain employs TRBV12-3 or TRBV12-4 and TRBJ2-3; D is unresolved. This CDR3 spans 17 amino acids. Trimming left V 5 bases short and J 4 bases short, with 22 bases between. The CDR3: CASSPIMGSDTSDTQYF. The CDR3 DNA sequence: TGTGCCAGCAGTCCTATAATGGGCAGCGACACTTCAGATACGCAGTATTTT.

This clonotype was found a few times. The chain uses TRBV5-5 and TRBJ1-1; D not certain. CDR1 SGHKS and CDR2 YYEKEE come from the germline V gene (reference sequence). The CDR3 length is 11 residues. V lost 0 bases, J lost 11 bases, and 8 bases lay in between. CDR3: CASSLGGPAFF. The CDR3 DNA is TGTGCCAGCAGCTTGGGGGGTCCGGCTTTCTTT. Filled out from reference TRBV5-5 and TRBJ1-1, the complete variable domain reads DAGVTQSPTHLIKTRGQQVTLRCSPISGHKSVSWYQQVLGQGPQFIFQYYEKEERGRGNFPDRFSARQFPNYSSELNVNALLLGDSALYLCASSLGGPAFFGQGTRLTVV.

The chain is built from TRBV29-1 and TRBJ2-2; 12 bases align to TRBD2. The J segment lost 1 base and the V segment lost 6 bases, leaving 3 bases of the junction unmatched. Germline V gene data show CDR1 as SQVTM and CDR2 as ANQGSEA. The CDR3 length is 15 residues. The CDR3 region has the DNA TGCAGCGTCTCGGGACTAGCGGGGAACACCGGGGAGCTGTTTTTT. The encoded protein is CSVSGLAGNTGELFF.

This clonotype was counted between two and nine times. V usage is TRBV10-3 and J usage is TRBJ2-1; the D gene is possibly TRBD1 (6 bases). CDR1 is ENHRY and CDR2 is SYGVKD in the germline V gene. CDR3 length: 15 residues. The ends were cut back, 4 bases at V and 0 bases at J, with 10 bases in the middle. The CDR3 bases are TGTGCCATCAGTGCTACAGGGAGCTCCTACAATGAGCAGTTCTTC. Encoded protein: CAISATGSSYNEQFF.

The chain uses TRBV20-1 and TRBJ2-7; 7 bases align to TRBD2. The CDR3 spans 16 residues. In germline, CDR1 is DFQATT, CDR2 SNEGSKA (reference sequence). Trimming removed 6 bases from V and 4 bases from J; junction bases left unmatched: 18. The CDR3 DNA is TGCAGTGCAATTACACCGACTAGCTCAAGACCGTACGAGCAGTACTTC. Protein: CSAITPTSSRPYEQYF.

This clonotype showed up just a few times. DNA for the CDR3: TGTGCCAGCAAGAGGTTCAGGGGGAATGAGCAGTTCTTC. The encoded protein is CASKRFRGNEQFF. V is TRBV7-2 and J is TRBJ2-1; TRBD1 agrees at 7 bases. Looked up from germline, CDR1 is SGHTA and CDR2 is FQGNSA. The CDR3 contains 13 residues. V shed 7 bases, J shed 7 bases, and the junction held 7 bases outside the gene matches.

Remarks on this clonotype: This may come from a read error, since a much larger clone is one base off. Written as DNA, the CDR3 is TGTGCCAGCAGTGACGCAGGGCTTAAGGGCTACACCTTC. Protein: CASSDAGLKGYTF. The V and J genes are TRBV6-1 and TRBJ1-2; maybe TRBD1 (5 bases). Between the trimmed V and J ends, which lost 3 bases and 8 bases, there was a span of 13 bases. Per the germline V gene, CDR1 is MNHNS and CDR2 is SASEGT. The CDR3 length is 13 residues.

This clonotype appeared many times. The rearrangement joins TRBV13 to TRBJ2-1; D gene uncertain. Germline V gives CDR1 PRHDT, CDR2 FYEKMQ (reference sequence). The CDR3 is 12 residues long. Between the trimmed V and J ends, which lost 1 base and 5 bases, there was a span of 3 bases. DNA for the CDR3: TGTGCCAGCAGCTTAGATAACAATGAGCAGTTCTTC. The encoded protein is CASSLDNNEQFF.

A few counts support this clonotype. The gene calls are TRBV6-2 or TRBV6-3 and TRBJ2-1, with TRBD2 identical over 7 bases. The CDR3 is 13 amino acids. Germline CDR1 is MNHEY and CDR2 is SVGEGT. J gave up 7 bases and V 1 base, and 1 base lay outside the gene matches. CDR3 loop: CASSYWGGNEQFF. The CDR3 DNA reads TGTGCCAGCAGTTACTGGGGGGGAAATGAGCAGTTCTTC.

This clonotype was seen only a few times. The rearrangement uses TRBV20-1 and TRBJ1-1; possibly TRBD1 for D (5 bases). Trimming shortened V by 5 bases and J by 4 bases, and 17 bases separated the two germline ends. The germline gives CDR1 DFQATT, CDR2 SNEGSKA (reference sequence). CDR3 length equals 14 residues. Here the CDR3 reads CSAQGGNGATEAFF. The CDR3 nucleotides are TGCAGTGCTCAGGGCGGGAACGGGGCCACTGAAGCTTTCTTT.

This clonotype has a handful of counts. The V gene is TRBV5-1, the J gene TRBJ2-1, with 7 bases that match TRBD2. CDR1 and CDR2 (germline): SGHRS, YFSETQ. The CDR3 runs to 15 residues. The V segment lost 0 bases and the J segment 4 bases; nucleotides outside the gene matches: 4. The CDR3 DNA is TGCGCCAGCAGCTTGGCTCGCGGGAGATACAATGAGCAGTTCTTC. Residues: CASSLARGRYNEQFF.

This clonotype has ten or more counts. V gene TRBV2 combines with J gene TRBJ2-5, with TRBD2 matching 7 bases. Germline V gene data show CDR1 as SNHLY and CDR2 as FYNNEI. The CDR3 consists of 14 residues. The J segment lost 0 bases and the V segment lost 6 bases, leaving 4 bases of the junction unmatched. The CDR3 here is CASRLAENQETQYF. The DNA of the CDR3 is TGTGCCAGCAGGCTAGCGGAAAACCAAGAGACCCAGTACTTC.

This clonotype was counted ten times or more. The chain has TRBV29-1 and TRBJ2-7; D not resolved. The CDR3 spans 12 residues. Germline assignment: CDR1 SQVTM and CDR2 ANQGSEA. V lost 8 bases and J 0 bases, leaving 11 bases between the germline ends. The CDR3 reads CSFRESSYEQYF. DNA of the CDR3: TGCAGCTTCCGAGAAAGCTCCTACGAGCAGTACTTC.

This clonotype was recorded a few times. The CDR3 sequence is CASSFYSILNEQFF. DNA for the CDR3: TGTGCCAGCAGTTTCTATAGTATTCTCAATGAGCAGTTCTTC. This chain links TRBV28 with TRBJ2-1, with D unresolved. This CDR3 spans 14 amino acids. Germline V gene lookup returns CDR1 MDHEN and CDR2 SYDVKM. The V end lost 3 bases, the J end lost 6 bases, and 12 bases lay between the germline ends.

This clonotype has ten or more counts. The CDR3 here is CSAIASGQETQYF. As DNA, the CDR3 is TGCAGTGCTATCGCTAGCGGACAAGAGACCCAGTACTTC. The V call is TRBV20-1, the J call TRBJ2-5; 7 bases are shared with TRBD2. The CDR3 is 13 residues long. V was pared by 4 bases and J by 2 bases, with 4 bases of the junction left unmatched. Germline CDR1 is DFQATT and CDR2 is SNEGSKA (reference sequence).

The chain uses TRBV12-3 or TRBV12-4 and TRBJ1-2; D is undetermined. This CDR3 region has 15 residues. Trimming cost V 2 bases and J 1 base, with 11 bases left between them. CDR3 protein: CASSLRVFSNYGYTF. The DNA for the CDR3 is TGTGCCAGCAGTTTAAGGGTTTTCAGTAACTATGGCTACACCTTC.

The rearrangement uses TRBV20-1 and TRBJ1-2; TRBD1 might be the D (6 bases). The CDR3 extends over 13 amino acids. Looked up from germline, CDR1 is DFQATT and CDR2 is SNEGSKA (reference sequence). Trimming stripped 6 bases from V and 8 bases from J, with 19 bases between. Here the CDR3 DNA reads TGCAGTGCCTCCCATCGGGGGGCAAGGGGCTACACCTTC. This translates into CSASHRGARGYTF.

The rearrangement links TRBV14 to TRBJ2-1, with unresolved D. The length of the CDR3 is 14 residues. Germline V CDR1 and CDR2: SGHDN, FVKESK. Deletions cut 4 bases from V and 5 bases from J, with 12 bases between. The CDR3: CASSLMVPHNEQFF. The CDR3 DNA is TGTGCCAGCAGCCTTATGGTCCCTCACAATGAGCAGTTCTTC.

V and J are TRBV11-1 and TRBJ1-6; no clear D. This CDR3 is 17 amino acids long. Germline V gene lookup returns CDR1 SGHAT and CDR2 FQDESV (reference sequence). Trimming cost V 3 bases and J 1 base, with 13 bases left between them. In DNA form, the CDR3 reads TGTGCCAGCAGCTTGCAGGACTTGAGGTCCTATAATTCACCCCTCCACTTT. Translated, it gives CASSLQDLRSYNSPLHF.